This T cell receptor (beta chain) was retrieved from a study of blood T cells in healthy people across ages. On the study more broadly: About one barcoded beta molecule per two T cells was captured by template switching. Overall study results and limits: Per million T cells, the diversity of TCR beta decreased roughly linearly as age advanced.

Per sample, extraction of total RNA gave at least 5.5 micrograms in every case. The V gene's germline CDR1 is MNHEY and CDR2 SVGEGT. Trimming removed 8 bases from V and 3 bases from J, with 11 bases in between. This CDR3 has 13 amino acids. For the second PCR, which ran for 7 to 11 cycles, a sample-barcoded 5' primer and a J-beta primer mix were used. The template-switch adaptor, which had 12 random nucleotides, put a tag on each cDNA molecule. TCRdb re-called the 5' RACE reads with MiXCR, one entry per CDR3 protein. Among 1.8 million or so distinct CDR3 sequences listed, 39% were seen once. This clonotype turned up a few times. The antigen is unknown.

The chain has TRBV6-2 or TRBV6-3 and TRBJ1-5; D perhaps matches TRBD1 (6 bases). This sequence was found in a human donor in good health. Sequencing used blood. The CDR3 region has the DNA TGTGCCAGCGGAGACAGGCTCAATCAGCCCCAGCATTTT. It translates to CASGDRLNQPQHF.